This is a list of T cell receptor beta chains from one sample in a study of blood T cell repertoires in COVID-19. TCRdb's table, derived via immunoSEQ multiplex PCR, lists solely in-frame clones and lacks some. The data contain about 260,000 clones, more than 70% of them singletons. The sample taken for sequencing was peripheral blood. The source of these receptors is a woman between 45 and 65 years old with acute or convalescent COVID-19. Both conserved end residues are part of each CDR3.

V,length,J,CDR3
TRBV28,14,TRBJ2-3,CASSFLGLSDTQYF
TRBV7-8,14,TRBJ2-2,CASSFEGGTGELFF
TRBV6-1,19,TRBJ2-1,CASSATNPRGTNRVDEQFF
TRBV18,14,TRBJ2-1,CASSRDRGDNEQFF
TRBV18,15,TRBJ1-1,CASSFRRLGNTEAFF
TRBV28,16,TRBJ1-2,CASNPKLGQGSRGYTF
TRBV27,15,TRBJ2-7,CASSLSAIPLHEQYF
TRBV2,15,TRBJ2-2,CASRSTSGNTGELFF
TRBV18,16,TRBJ2-7,CASSPTANRGPGEQYF
TRBV3-1/TRBV3-2,14,TRBJ2-5,CASSQRGWRETQYF
TRBV28,17,TRBJ2-3,CASSATTGAAGGGTQYF
TRBV11-3,15,TRBJ2-3,CASSLVGQRADTQYF
TRBV9,13,TRBJ2-3,CASKQRESDTQYF
TRBV30,16,TRBJ2-1,CAWSVGGMSSYNEQFF
TRBV20-1,15,TRBJ2-1,CSASSLASSYNEQFF
TRBV19,13,TRBJ2-3,CASSVAGEVLQYF
TRBV5-1,15,TRBJ2-3,CASSGTSGKTDTQYF
TRBV7-2,14,TRBJ1-6,CASSLVRPASPLHF
TRBV28,13,TRBJ1-1,CASRGSRNTEAFF
TRBV7-3,14,TRBJ1-1,CASSSQGQGTEAFF
TRBV28,13,TRBJ2-7,CASRRQGPNEQYF
TRBV5-1,14,TRBJ2-2,CASSTAGNTGELFF